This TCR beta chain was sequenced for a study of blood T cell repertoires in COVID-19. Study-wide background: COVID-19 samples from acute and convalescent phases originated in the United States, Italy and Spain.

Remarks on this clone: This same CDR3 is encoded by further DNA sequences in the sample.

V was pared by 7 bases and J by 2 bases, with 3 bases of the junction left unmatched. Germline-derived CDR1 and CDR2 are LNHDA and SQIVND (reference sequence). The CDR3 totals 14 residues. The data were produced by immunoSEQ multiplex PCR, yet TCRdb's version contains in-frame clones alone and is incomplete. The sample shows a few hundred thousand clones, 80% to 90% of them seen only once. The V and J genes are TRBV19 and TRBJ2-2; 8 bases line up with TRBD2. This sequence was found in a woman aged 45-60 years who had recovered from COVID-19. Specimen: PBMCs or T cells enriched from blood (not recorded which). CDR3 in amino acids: CASTGGTNTGELFF. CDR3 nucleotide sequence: TGTGCCAGTACGGGGGGGACAAACACCGGGGAGCTGTTTTTT.